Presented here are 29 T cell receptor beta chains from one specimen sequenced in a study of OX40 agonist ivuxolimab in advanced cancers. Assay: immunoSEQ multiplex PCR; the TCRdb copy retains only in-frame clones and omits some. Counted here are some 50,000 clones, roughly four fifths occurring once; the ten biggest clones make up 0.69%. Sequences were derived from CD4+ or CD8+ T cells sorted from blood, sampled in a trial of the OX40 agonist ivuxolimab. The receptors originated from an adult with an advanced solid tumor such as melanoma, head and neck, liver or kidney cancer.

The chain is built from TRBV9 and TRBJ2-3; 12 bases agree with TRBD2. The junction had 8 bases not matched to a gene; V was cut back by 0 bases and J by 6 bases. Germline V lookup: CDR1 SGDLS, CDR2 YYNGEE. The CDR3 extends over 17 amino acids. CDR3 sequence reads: CASSVDPSGGALDTQYF. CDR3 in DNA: TGTGCCAGCAGCGTAGACCCTAGCGGGGGGGCGCTGGATACGCAGTATTTT.

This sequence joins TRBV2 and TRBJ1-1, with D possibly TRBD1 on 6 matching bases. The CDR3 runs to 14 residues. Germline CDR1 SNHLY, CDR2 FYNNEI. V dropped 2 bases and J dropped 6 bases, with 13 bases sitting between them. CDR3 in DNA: TGTGCCAGCAGTGAACAGGGGCCGACTCCTGAAGCTTTCTTT. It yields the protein CASSEQGPTPEAFF.

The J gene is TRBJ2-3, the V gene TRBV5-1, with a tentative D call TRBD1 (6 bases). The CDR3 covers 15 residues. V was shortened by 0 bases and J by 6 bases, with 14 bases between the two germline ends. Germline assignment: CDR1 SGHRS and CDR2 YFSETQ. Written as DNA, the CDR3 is TGCGCCAGCAGCTTGGAGGGCAGGGGACCTGATACGCAGTATTTT. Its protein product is CASSLEGRGPDTQYF. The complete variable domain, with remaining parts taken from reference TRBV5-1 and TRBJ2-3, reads KAGVTQTPRYLIKTRGQQVTLSCSPISGHRSVSWYQQTPGQGLQFLFEYFSETQRNKGNFPGRFSGRQFSNSRSEMNVSTLELGDSALYLCASSLEGRGPDTQYFGPGTRLTVL.

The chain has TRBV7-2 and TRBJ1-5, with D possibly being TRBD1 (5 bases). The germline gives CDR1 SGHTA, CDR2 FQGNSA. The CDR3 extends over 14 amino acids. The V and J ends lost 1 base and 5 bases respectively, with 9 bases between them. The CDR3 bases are TGTGCCAGCAGCTTAGACCAGGGTTATCAGCCCCAGCATTTT. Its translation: CASSLDQGYQPQHF.

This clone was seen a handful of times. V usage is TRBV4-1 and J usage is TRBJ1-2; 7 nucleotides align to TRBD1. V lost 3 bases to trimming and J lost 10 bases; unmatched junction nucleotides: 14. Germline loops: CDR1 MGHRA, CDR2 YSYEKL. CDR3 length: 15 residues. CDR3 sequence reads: CASSQRDRAPLFYTF. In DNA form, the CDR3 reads TGCGCCAGCAGCCAGAGGGACAGAGCGCCCCTATTCTACACCTTC.

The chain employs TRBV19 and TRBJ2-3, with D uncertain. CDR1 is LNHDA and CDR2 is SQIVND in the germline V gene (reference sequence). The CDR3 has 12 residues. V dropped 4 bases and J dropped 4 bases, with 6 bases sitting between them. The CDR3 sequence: CASSTGSDTQYF. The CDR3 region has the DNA TGTGCCAGTAGTACTGGGTCAGATACGCAGTATTTT.

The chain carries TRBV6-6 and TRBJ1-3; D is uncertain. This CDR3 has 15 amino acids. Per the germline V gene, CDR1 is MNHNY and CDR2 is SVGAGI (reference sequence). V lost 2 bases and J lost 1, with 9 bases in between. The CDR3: CASSYPTGSGNTIYF. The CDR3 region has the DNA TGTGCCAGCAGTTACCCCACCGGGTCTGGAAACACCATATATTTT.

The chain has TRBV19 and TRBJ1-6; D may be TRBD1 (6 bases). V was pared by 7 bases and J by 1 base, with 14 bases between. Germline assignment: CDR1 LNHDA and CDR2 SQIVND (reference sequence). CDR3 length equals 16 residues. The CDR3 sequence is CASTPDSSSYNSPLHF. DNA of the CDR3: TGTGCCAGTACTCCGGACAGTTCATCCTATAATTCACCCCTCCACTTT.

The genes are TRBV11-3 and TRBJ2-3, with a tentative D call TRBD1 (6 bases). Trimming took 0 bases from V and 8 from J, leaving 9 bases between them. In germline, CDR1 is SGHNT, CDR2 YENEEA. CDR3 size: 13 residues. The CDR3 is CASSLEGASTQYF. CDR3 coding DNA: TGTGCCAGCAGCTTAGAGGGGGCAAGTACGCAGTATTTT. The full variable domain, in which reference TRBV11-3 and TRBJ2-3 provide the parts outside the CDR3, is EAGVVQSPRYKIIEKKQPVAFWCNPISGHNTLYWYLQNLGQGPELLIRYENEEAVDDSQLPKDRFSAERLKGVDSTLKIQPAELGDSAVYLCASSLEGASTQYFGPGTRLTVL.

The CDR3 DNA sequence: TGTGCCAGTAGTTCACGGACCTATGGCTACACCTTC. Amino acids: CASSSRTYGYTF. This chain joins TRBV19 and TRBJ1-2, with D unresolved. CDR3 length equals 12 residues. Germline CDR1 and CDR2: LNHDA and SQIVND (reference sequence). Trimming shortened V by 5 bases and J by 4 bases, and 8 bases separated the two germline ends.

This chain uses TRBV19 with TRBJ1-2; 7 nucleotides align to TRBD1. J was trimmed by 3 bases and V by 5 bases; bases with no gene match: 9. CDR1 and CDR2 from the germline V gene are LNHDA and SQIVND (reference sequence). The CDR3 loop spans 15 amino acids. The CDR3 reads CASSAPQGRYYGYTF. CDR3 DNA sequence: TGTGCCAGTAGTGCACCACAGGGGCGCTACTATGGCTACACCTTC.

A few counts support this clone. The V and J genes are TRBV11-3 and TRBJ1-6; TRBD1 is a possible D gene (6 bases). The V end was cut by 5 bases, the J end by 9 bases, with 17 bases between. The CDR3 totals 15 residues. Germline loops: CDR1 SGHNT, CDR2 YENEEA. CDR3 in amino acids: CASSPPGANSSPLHF. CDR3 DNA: TGTGCCAGCAGCCCCCCGGGGGCCAATAGTTCACCCCTCCACTTT.

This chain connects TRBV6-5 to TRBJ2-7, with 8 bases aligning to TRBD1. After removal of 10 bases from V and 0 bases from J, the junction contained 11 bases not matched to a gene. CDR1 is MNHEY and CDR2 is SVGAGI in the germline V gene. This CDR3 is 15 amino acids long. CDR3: CATKSGQGSSYEQYF. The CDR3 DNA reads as TGTGCCACAAAATCCGGACAGGGAAGCTCCTACGAGCAGTACTTC.

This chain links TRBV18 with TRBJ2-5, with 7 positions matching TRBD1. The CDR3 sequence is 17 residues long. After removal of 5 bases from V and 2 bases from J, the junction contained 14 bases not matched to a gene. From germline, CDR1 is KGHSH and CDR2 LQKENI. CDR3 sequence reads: CASSSFPGQTIQETQYF. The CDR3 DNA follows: TGTGCCAGCTCATCTTTTCCGGGACAGACTATTCAAGAGACCCAGTACTTC.

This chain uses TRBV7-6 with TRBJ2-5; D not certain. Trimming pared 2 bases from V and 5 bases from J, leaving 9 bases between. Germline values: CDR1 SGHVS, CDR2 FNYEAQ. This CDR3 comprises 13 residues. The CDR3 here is CASSLNLDETQYF. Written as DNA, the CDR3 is TGTGCCAGCAGCTTAAACCTGGACGAGACCCAGTACTTC.

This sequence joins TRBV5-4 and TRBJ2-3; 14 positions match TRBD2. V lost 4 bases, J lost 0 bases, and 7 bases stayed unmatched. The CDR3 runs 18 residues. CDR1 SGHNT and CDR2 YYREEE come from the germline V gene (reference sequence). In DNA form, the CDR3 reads TGTGCCAGCAGCCCCGGGACTAGCGGGGGAACTAGCACAGATACGCAGTATTTT. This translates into CASSPGTSGGTSTDTQYF.

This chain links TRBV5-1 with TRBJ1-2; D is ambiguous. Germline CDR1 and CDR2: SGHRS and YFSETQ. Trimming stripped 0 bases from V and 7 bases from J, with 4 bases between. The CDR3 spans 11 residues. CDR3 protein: CASSLGAGYTF. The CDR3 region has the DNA TGCGCCAGCAGCTTGGGTGCTGGCTACACCTTC.

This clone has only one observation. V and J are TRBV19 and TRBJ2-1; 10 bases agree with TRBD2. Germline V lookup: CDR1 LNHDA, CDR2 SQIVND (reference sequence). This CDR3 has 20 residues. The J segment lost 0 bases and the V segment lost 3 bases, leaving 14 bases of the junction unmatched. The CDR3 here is CASSIPNSGGAPSSYNEQFF. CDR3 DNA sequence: TGTGCCAGTAGTATCCCCAACAGCGGGGGGGCACCGAGCTCCTACAATGAGCAGTTCTTC.

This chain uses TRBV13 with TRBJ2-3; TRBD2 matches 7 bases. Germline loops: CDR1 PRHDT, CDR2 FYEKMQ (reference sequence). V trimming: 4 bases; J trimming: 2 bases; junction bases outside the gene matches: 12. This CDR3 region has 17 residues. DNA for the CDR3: TGTGCCAGCAGCTCGACCGACCTGGGGAGGGTCACAGATACGCAGTATTTT. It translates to CASSSTDLGRVTDTQYF.

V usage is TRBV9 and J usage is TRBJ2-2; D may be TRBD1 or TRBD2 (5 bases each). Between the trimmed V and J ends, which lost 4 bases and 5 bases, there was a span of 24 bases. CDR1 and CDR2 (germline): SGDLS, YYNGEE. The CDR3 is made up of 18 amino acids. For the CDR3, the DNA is TGTGCCAGCAGCCTAAAGCAGTCAGGGAGTGGAGAAACCGGGGAGCTGTTTTTT. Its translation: CASSLKQSGSGETGELFF.

DNA for the CDR3: TGTGCCAGCAGCTTAGTTTTAGGACGGAAGTCCTACGAGCAGTACTTC. Protein: CASSLVLGRKSYEQYF. V usage is TRBV7-9 and J usage is TRBJ2-7; no clear D. The ends were cut back, 1 base at V and 1 base at J, with 14 bases in the middle. The CDR3 totals 16 residues. Looked up from germline, CDR1 is SEHNR and CDR2 is FQNEAQ (reference sequence).

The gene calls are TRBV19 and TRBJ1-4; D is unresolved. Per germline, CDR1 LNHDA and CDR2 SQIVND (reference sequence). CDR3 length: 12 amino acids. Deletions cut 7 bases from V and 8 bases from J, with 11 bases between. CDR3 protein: CASNLRGEKLFF. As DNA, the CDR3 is TGTGCCAGTAATCTACGAGGAGAAAAACTGTTTTTT.

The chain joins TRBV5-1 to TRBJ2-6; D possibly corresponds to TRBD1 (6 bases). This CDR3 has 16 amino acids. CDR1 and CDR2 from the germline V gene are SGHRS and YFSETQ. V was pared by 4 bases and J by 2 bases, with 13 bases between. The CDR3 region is CASSPTGPPGANVLTF. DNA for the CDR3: TGCGCCAGCAGCCCCACAGGGCCCCCTGGGGCCAACGTCCTGACTTTC. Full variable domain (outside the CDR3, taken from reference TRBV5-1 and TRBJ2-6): KAGVTQTPRYLIKTRGQQVTLSCSPISGHRSVSWYQQTPGQGLQFLFEYFSETQRNKGNFPGRFSGRQFSNSRSEMNVSTLELGDSALYLCASSPTGPPGANVLTFGAGSRLTVL.

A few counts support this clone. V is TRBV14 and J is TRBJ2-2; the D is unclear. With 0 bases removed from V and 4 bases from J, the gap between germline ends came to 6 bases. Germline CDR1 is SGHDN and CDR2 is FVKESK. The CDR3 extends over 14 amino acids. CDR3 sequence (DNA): TGTGCCAGCAGCCAAGAGGTCGTCACCGGGGAGCTGTTTTTT. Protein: CASSQEVVTGELFF.

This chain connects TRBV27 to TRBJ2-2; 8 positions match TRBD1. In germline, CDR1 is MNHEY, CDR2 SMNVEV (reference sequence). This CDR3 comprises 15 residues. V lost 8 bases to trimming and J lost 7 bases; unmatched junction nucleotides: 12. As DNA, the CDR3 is TGTGCCAGCCGCGGGGCAGGGGGCCCTAACGGGGAGCTGTTTTTT. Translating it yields CASRGAGGPNGELFF.

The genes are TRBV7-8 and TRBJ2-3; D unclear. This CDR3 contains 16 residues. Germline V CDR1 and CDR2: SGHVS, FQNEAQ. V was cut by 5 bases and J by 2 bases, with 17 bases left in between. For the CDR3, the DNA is TGTGCCAGCAGCCCGCTCTTAGTACCATTCACAGATACGCAGTATTTT. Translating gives CASSPLLVPFTDTQYF.

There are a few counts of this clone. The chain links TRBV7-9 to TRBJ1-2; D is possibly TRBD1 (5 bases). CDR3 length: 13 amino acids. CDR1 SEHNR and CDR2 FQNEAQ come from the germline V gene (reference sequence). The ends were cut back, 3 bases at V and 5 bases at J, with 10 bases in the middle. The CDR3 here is CASSLSDNYGYTF. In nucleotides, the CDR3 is TGTGCCAGCAGCTTGTCGGACAATTATGGCTACACCTTC. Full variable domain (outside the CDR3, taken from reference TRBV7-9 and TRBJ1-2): DTGVSQNPRHKITKRGQNVTFRCDPISEHNRLYWYRQTLGQGPEFLTYFQNEAQLEKSRLLSDRFSAERPKGSFSTLEIQRTEQGDSAMYLCASSLSDNYGYTFGSGTRLTVV.

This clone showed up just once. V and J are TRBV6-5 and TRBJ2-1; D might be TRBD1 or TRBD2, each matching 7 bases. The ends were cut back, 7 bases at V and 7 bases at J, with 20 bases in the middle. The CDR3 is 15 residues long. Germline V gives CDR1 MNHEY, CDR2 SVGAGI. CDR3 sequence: CASTHPGGARNEQFF. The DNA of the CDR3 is TGTGCCAGCACCCATCCAGGGGGGGCCAGAAATGAGCAGTTCTTC.

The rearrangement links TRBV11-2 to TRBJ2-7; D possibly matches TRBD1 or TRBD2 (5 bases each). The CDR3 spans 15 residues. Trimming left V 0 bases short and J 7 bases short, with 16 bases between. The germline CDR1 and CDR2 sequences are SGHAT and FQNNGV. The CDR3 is CASSLDGAGAREQYF. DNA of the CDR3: TGTGCCAGCAGCTTAGATGGGGCCGGGGCAAGGGAGCAGTACTTC.